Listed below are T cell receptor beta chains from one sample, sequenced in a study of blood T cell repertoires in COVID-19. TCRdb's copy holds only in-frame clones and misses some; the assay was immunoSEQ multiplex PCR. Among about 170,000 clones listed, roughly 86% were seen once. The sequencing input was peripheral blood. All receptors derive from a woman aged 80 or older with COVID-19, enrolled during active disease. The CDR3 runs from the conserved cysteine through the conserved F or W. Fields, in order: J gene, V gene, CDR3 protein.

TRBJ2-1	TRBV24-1	CATSPSPGEQFF
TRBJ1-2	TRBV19	CASSRDFRGQGLYGYTF
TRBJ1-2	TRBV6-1	CASSEAVRENYGYTF
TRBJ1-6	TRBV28	CASRETRGLGSPLHF
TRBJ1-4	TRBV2	CASSGDRAIDEKLFF
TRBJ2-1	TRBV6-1	CASSEGGGRTYNEQFF
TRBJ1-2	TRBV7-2	CASSLGRLFNYGYTF
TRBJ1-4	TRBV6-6	CASIRTGGATNEKLFF
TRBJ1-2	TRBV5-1	CASSLGQGIRYGYTF
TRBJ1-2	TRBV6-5	CASSSSGGVHGYTF
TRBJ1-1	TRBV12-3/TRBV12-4	CASSLAVGTEAFF
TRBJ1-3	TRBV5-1	CASSPDNSGNTIYF
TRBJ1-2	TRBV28	CASSQVGDRSNSGGYTF
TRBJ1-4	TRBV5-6	CASSLRVSWGQNEKLFF
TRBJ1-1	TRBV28	CASSLTTGIAEAFF
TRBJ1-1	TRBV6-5	CASRRETNTEAFF
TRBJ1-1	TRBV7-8	CASSRVAGGYTEAFF
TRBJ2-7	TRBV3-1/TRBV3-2	CASSQDMRAEQYF
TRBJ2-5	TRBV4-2	CASSQGRGETQYF
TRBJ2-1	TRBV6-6	CASSGSGRSNEQFF
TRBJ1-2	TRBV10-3	CANSDDGQGVYTF
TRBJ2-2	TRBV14	CASSRNRASTGELFF
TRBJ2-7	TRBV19	CASSIMGPSNTYEQYF
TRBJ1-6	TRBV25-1	CARTPGYSPLHF
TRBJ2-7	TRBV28	CASRTVGQGGYEQYF
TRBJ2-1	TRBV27	CASSFGTSGSPGEQFF
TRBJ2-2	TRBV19	CASSISGSTTGELFF
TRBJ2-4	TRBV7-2	CASTSGGKNIQYF
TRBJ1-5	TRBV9	CASSPWDSPSQPQHF
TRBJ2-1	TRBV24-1	CATSDEREGRFNEQFF
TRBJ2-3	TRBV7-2	CASSSPAGGIDTQYF
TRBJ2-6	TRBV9	CASSVSATGQFTGANVLTF
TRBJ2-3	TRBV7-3	CASSQGASTDTQYF
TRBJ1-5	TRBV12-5	CASGPPSLVSNQPQHF
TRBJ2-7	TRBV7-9	CASSLGSGGREQYF
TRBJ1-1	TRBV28	CASSIWGQPQGKAFF
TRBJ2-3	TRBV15	CATSPWGESDTQYF
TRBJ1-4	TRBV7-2	CASSPGAREKLFF
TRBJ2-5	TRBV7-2	CASSSTGTAQETQYF
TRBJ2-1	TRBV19	CASRERPALGEQFF
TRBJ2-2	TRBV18	CASSTYTGELFF
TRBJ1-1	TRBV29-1	CSVGRKMNTEAFF
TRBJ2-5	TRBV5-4	CASSATGGRTQETQYF
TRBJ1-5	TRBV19	CASRTGQNSNQPQHF
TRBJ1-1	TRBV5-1	CASSLAATGVIEAFF
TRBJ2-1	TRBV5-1	CASSLVGEAYNEQFF
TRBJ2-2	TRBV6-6	CASSSAGPNTGELFF
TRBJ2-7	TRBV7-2	CASSQWGVEQYF
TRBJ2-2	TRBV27	CASSFFAGFTGELFF
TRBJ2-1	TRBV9	CASSARREAYNEQFF
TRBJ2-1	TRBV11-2	CASSLDPIAGEQFF
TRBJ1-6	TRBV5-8	CASSQRTAYNSPLHF
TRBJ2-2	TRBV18	CASSPDTTTGELFF
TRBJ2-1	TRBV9	CASSVGPAGEAEQFF
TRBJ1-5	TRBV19	CASSKTWLNNQPQHF
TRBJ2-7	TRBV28	CASTSGSGGEQYF
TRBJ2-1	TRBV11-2	CASSLEADRQFF
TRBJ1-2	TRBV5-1	CASSLEGTGVIYGYTF
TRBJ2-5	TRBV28	CASGTSGGQETQYF
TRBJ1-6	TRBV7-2	CASSLRGQGESPLHF